The clone carrying this TCR beta chain occurred once. What it binds is not known. One junction end disagrees with the germline gene, perhaps due to a read error. This sample is part of a study of neurological immune-mediated disorders. Study-wide points: Phylogenetic grouping assigned the repertoires of 18 of 34 multiple sclerosis patients to a single related-CDR3 cluster, representing a possible signature. Private repertoires in all groups were suggested by the absence of shared CDR3 amino acid sequences among expanded clones across subjects.

cDNA was made by 5'RACE with 10-nucleotide random UMIs. Each CDR3 protein is one row after TCRdb ran MiXCR on the 5' RACE reads. The sample shows 90,000 to 150,000 distinct CDR3 sequences, roughly 3.4% of them seen only once. The sequence came from a woman between 25 and 40 years old with multiple sclerosis. Sequencing was performed on PBMCs.

The CDR3 region is CASSRSDIGNKTQNF. The CDR3 nucleotides are TGTGCCAGCAGCCGGTCCGACATAGGGAACAAGACCCAGAATTTT. The chain uses TRBV3-1 and TRBJ1-5; D remains unclear. Germline values: CDR1 LGHDT, CDR2 YNNKEL (reference sequence). This CDR3 is built from 15 residues.